The T cell receptor (beta chain) under discussion was sequenced for a study of cytomegalovirus exposure and HLA in healthy donors. Study-wide points: In the roughly 120 validation repertoires, a later analysis found that first-cohort TCR clusters tended to co-occur. 164 TCR beta chains were listed as cytomegalovirus-associated.

Profiling relied on immunoSEQ multiplex PCR, and the TCRdb table lists in-frame clones only, not all of them. The sample records 120,000 to 150,000 clones, roughly 90% being singletons. Concerning this clone itself: Antigen: not known.

This CDR3 region has 14 residues. The V gene end was trimmed by 6 bases and the J gene end by 2 bases; junction bases not matched to a gene: 3. CDR1 and CDR2 from the germline V gene are MNHEY and SVGAGI. The receptor comes from a man in his late teens or twenties in good health and CMV-seropositive. The gene calls are TRBV6-5 and TRBJ2-1, with 8 nucleotides matching TRBD2. The material sequenced was PBMCs. CDR3 sequence: CASSPSGPYNEQFF. As DNA, the CDR3 is TGTGCCAGCAGCCCTAGCGGGCCCTACAATGAGCAGTTCTTC.